Below, one T cell receptor (beta chain) is given with its context. The antigen is undetermined. These data belong to a study of OX40 agonist ivuxolimab in advanced cancers. The study's findings and limits: Clones of CD4+ and CD8+ blood T cells grew by week 6 at doses of 0.1 to 3.0 mg/kg.

Produced via immunoSEQ multiplex PCR; TCRdb's table is partial and in-frame only. The profile shows over 60,000 clones, approximately 82% of them singletons. In germline, CDR1 is LNHDA, CDR2 SQIVND (reference sequence). Trimming removed 6 bases at V and 0 bases at J, with 18 bases between. This CDR3 has 18 amino acids. The clonotype comes from an adult with an advanced solid tumor such as melanoma, head and neck, liver or kidney cancer. The sample consisted of CD4+ or CD8+ T cells sorted from blood, taken in a trial of the OX40 agonist ivuxolimab. The chain links TRBV19 to TRBJ1-6; a possible D gene is TRBD1 (5 bases). The CDR3 coding sequence is TGTGCCAGTAGCCCTCTATCGGCAGGGAGCTCCTATAATTCACCCCTCCACTTT. Protein: CASSPLSAGSSYNSPLHF.